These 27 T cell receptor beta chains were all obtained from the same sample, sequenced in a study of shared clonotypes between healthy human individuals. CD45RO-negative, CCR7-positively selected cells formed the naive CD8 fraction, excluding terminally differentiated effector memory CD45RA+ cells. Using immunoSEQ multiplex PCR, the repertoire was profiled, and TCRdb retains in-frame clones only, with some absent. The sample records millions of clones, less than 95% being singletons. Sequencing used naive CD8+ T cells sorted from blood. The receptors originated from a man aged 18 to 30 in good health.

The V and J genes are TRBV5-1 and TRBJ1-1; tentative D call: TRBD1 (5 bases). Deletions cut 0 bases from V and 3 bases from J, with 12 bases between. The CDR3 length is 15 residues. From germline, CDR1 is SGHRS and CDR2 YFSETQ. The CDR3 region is CASSLGAGLDTEAFF. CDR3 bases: TGCGCCAGCAGCTTGGGGGCAGGGCTAGACACTGAAGCTTTCTTT.

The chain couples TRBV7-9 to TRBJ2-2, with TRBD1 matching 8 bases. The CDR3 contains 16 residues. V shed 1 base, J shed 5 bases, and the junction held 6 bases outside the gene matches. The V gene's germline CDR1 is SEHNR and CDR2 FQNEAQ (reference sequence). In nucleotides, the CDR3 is TGTGCCAGCAGCTTAGATGGGACAGGAAAAACCGGGGAGCTGTTTTTT. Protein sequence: CASSLDGTGKTGELFF.

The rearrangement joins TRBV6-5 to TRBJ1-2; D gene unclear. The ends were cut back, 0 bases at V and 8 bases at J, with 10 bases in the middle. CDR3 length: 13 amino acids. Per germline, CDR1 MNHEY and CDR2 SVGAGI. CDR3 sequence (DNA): TGTGCCAGCAGTTACTCAGGTTTAGGGGGCTACACCTTC. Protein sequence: CASSYSGLGGYTF.

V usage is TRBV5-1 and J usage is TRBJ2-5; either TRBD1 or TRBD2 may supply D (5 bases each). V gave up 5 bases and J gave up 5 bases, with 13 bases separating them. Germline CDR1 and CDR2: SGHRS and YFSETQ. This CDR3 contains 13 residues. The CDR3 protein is CASRPAEGETQYF. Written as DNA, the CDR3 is TGCGCCAGCAGACCGGCCGAGGGGGAGACCCAGTACTTC.

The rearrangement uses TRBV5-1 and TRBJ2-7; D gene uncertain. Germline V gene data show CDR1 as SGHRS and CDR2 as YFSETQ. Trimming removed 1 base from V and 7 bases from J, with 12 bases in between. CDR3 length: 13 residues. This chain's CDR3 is CASSLSLDGEQYF. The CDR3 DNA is TGCGCCAGCAGCTTGAGCCTTGACGGGGAGCAGTACTTC.

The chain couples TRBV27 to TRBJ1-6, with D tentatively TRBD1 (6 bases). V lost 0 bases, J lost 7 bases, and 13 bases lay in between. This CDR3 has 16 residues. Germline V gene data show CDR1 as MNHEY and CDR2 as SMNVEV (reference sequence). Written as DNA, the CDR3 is TGTGCCAGCAGTTTATCGATTGGGGGCGCAAATTCACCCCTCCACTTT. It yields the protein CASSLSIGGANSPLHF.

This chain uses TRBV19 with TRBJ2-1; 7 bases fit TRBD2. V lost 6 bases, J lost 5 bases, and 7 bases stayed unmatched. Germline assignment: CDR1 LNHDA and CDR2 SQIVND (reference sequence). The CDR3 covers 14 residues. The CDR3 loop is CASRLGEGNNEQFF. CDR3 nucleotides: TGTGCCAGTAGGCTAGGGGAGGGGAACAATGAGCAGTTCTTC. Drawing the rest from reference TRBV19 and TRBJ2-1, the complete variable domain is DGGITQSPKYLFRKEGQNVTLSCEQNLNHDAMYWYRQDPGQGLRLIYYSQIVNDFQKGDIAEGYSVSREKKESFPLTVTSAQKNPTAFYLCASRLGEGNNEQFFGPGTRLTVL.

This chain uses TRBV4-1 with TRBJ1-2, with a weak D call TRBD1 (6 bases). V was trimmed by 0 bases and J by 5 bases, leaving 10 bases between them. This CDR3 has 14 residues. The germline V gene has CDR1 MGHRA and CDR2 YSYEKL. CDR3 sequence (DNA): TGCGCCAGCAGCCAAGAAACAGGGCCTTATGGCTACACCTTC. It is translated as CASSQETGPYGYTF.

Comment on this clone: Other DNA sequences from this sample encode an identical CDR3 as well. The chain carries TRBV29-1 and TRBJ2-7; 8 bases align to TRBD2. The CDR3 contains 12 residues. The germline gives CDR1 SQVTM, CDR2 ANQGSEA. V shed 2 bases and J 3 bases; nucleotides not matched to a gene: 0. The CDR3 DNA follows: TGCAGCGTTGAAACTAGCGGCTACGAGCAGTACTTC. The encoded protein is CSVETSGYEQYF.

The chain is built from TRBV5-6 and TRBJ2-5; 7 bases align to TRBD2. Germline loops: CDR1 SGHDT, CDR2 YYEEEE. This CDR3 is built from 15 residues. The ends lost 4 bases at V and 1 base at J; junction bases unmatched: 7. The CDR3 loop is CASSIPLAVQETQYF. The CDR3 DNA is TGTGCCAGCAGCATTCCCCTAGCGGTCCAAGAGACCCAGTACTTC. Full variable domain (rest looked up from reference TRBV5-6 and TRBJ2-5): DAGVTQSPTHLIKTRGQQVTLRCSPKSGHDTVSWYQQALGQGPQFIFQYYEEEERQRGNFPDRFSGHQFPNYSSELNVNALLLGDSALYLCASSIPLAVQETQYFGPGTRLLVL.

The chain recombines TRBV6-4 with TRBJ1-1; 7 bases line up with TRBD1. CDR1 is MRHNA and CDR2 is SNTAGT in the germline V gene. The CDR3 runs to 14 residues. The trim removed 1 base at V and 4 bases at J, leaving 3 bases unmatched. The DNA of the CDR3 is TGTGCCAGCAGTGACTATGCAGGGGGCACTGAAGCTTTCTTT. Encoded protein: CASSDYAGGTEAFF.

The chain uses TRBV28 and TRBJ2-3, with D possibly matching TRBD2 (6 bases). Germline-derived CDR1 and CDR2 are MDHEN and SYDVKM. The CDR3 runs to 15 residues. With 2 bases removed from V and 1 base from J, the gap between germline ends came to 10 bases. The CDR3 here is CASSLAREGTDTQYF. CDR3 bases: TGTGCCAGCAGTTTAGCCAGGGAGGGCACAGATACGCAGTATTTT.

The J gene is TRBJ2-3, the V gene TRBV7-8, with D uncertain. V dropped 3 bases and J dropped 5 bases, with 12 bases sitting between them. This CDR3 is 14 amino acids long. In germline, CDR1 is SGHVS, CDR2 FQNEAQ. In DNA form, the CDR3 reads TGTGCCAGCAGCTTTGCCCCTCTAGGAGATACGCAGTATTTT. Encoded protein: CASSFAPLGDTQYF.

The CDR3 sequence: CASSVSRDSYNEQFF. DNA of the CDR3: TGTGCCAGCAGCGTAAGCAGGGACTCCTACAATGAGCAGTTCTTC. The chain joins TRBV9 to TRBJ2-1, with D possibly being TRBD1 (5 bases). Trimming removed 1 base at V and 0 bases at J, with 8 bases between. The germline gives CDR1 SGDLS, CDR2 YYNGEE. CDR3 length: 15 amino acids.

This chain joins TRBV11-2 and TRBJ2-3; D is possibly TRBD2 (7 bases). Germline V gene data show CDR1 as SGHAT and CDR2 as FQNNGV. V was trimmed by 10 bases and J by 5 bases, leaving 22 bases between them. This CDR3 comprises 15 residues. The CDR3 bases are TGTGCCACCAAGGGGGGGACCCCAGACCTAGATACGCAGTATTTT. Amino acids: CATKGGTPDLDTQYF.

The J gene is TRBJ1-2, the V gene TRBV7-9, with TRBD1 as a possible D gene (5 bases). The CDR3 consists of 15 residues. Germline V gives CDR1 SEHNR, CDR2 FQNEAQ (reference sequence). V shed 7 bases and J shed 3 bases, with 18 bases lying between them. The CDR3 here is CASKKGEREYYGYTF. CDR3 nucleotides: TGTGCCAGCAAAAAAGGGGAAAGGGAGTACTATGGCTACACCTTC. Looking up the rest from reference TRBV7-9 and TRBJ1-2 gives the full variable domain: DTGVSQNPRHKITKRGQNVTFRCDPISEHNRLYWYRQTLGQGPEFLTYFQNEAQLEKSRLLSDRFSAERPKGSFSTLEIQRTEQGDSAMYLCASKKGEREYYGYTFGSGTRLTVV.

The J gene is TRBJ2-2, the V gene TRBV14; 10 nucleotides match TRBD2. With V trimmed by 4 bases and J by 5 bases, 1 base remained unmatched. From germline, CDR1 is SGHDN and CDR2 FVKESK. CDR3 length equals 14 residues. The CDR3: CASSRAGGTGELFF. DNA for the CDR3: TGTGCCAGCAGCCGAGCGGGAGGGACCGGGGAGCTGTTTTTT.

This chain's CDR3 is CASSPGQNNQPQHF. The DNA for the CDR3 is TGTGCCAGCTCACCAGGGCAGAACAATCAGCCCCAGCATTTT. V is TRBV18 and J is TRBJ1-5; the D is unclear. Trimming shortened V by 2 bases and J by 3 bases, and 8 bases separated the two germline ends. The CDR3 length is 14 residues. Germline assignment: CDR1 KGHSH and CDR2 LQKENI.

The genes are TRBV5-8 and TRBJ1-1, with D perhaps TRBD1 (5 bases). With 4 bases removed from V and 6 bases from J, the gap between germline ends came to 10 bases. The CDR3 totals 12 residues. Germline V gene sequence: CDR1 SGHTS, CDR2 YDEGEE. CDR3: CASSHRDPEAFF. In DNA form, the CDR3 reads TGTGCCAGCAGCCACCGGGACCCTGAAGCTTTCTTT.

The CDR3 protein is CASTTGGHQPQHF. CDR3 sequence (DNA): TGTGCCAGCACTACAGGGGGCCATCAGCCCCAGCATTTT. This chain connects TRBV6-6 to TRBJ1-5, with TRBD1 matching over 9 bases. The CDR3 has 13 amino acids. The V gene end was trimmed by 7 bases and the J gene end by 5 bases; junction bases not matched to a gene: 3. Germline CDR1 reads MNHNY; CDR2 reads SVGAGI (reference sequence).

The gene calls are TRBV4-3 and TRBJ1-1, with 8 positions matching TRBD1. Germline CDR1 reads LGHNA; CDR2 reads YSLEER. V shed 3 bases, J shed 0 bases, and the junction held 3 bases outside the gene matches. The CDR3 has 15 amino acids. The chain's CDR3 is CASSHDRGLNTEAFF. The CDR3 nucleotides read TGCGCCAGCAGCCATGACAGGGGATTGAACACTGAAGCTTTCTTT.

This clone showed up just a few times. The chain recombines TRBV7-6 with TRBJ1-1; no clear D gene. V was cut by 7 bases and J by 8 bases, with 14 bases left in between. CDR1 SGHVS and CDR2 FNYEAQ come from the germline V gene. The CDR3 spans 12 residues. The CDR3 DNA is TGTGCCAGCATCCCTAAGACGGGAGAAGCTTTCTTT. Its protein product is CASIPKTGEAFF.

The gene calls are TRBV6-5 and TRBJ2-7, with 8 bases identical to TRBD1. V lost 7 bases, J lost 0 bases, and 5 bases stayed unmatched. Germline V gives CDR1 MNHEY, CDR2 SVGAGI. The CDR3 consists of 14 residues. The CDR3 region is CASTSGQASYEQYF. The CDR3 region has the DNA TGTGCCAGCACTTCGGGACAGGCCTCCTACGAGCAGTACTTC.

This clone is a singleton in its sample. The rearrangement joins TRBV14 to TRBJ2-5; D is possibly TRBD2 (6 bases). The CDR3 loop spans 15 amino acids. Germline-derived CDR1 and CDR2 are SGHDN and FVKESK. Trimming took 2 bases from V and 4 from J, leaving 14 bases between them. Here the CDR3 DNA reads TGTGCCAGCAGCCAAAGGTTCCTGGGGGGAGAGACCCAGTACTTC. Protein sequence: CASSQRFLGGETQYF.

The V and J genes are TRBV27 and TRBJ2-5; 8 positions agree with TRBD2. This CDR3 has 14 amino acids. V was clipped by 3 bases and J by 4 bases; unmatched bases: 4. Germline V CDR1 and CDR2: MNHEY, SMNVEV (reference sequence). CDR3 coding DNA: TGTGCCAGCAGTTTCAGCGGGAGAGGAGAGACCCAGTACTTC. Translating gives CASSFSGRGETQYF.

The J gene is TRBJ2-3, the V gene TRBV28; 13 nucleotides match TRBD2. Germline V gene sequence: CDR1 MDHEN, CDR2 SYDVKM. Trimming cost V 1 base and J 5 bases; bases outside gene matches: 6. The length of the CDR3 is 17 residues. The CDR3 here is CASSLSELAGGRDTQYF. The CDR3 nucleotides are TGTGCCAGCAGTTTATCAGAACTAGCGGGGGGGCGAGATACGCAGTATTTT.

The CDR3 DNA sequence: TGTGCCAGCCAGACAGGGACTAGGGAGCAGTACTTC. This gives the protein CASQTGTREQYF. J is TRBJ2-7 and V is TRBV2; D possibly corresponds to TRBD2 (8 bases). Germline-derived CDR1 and CDR2 are SNHLY and FYNNEI. V lost 8 bases to trimming and J lost 7 bases, with 15 bases between them. The CDR3 totals 12 residues. Filled out from reference TRBV2 and TRBJ2-7, the complete variable domain reads EPEVTQTPSHQVTQMGQEVILRCVPISNHLYFYWYRQILGQKVEFLVSFYNNEISEKSEIFDDQFSVERPDGSNFTLKIRSTKLEDSAMYFCASQTGTREQYFGPGTRLTVT.